Below, one T cell receptor (beta chain) is given with its context. This sample stems from a study of cytomegalovirus exposure and HLA in healthy donors. V gave up 7 bases and J gave up 2 bases; unmatched junction bases: 11. CDR3 length: 15 amino acids. Germline assignment: CDR1 LGHNT and CDR2 FRNRAP. A multiplex PCR was run with 60 Vbeta primers and 13 Jbeta primers. Method: immunoSEQ multiplex PCR; TCRdb's copy keeps in-frame clones and lacks some. The sample lists 150,000 to 200,000 clones; more than 75% were seen once. The rearrangement joins TRBV12-5 to TRBJ2-7; the match to TRBD2 covers 7 bases. The source is a man aged 18-30 years in good health and CMV-seropositive. Material for sequencing was PBMCs. The CDR3: CASAPPWDYTYEQYF. The CDR3 nucleotides are TGTGCTAGTGCCCCGCCGTGGGACTATACCTACGAGCAGTACTTC.